What follows is one T cell receptor (beta chain) and its context. This entry belongs to a study of chemoradiotherapy in HPV16-positive cancers. The ends lost 3 bases at V and 7 bases at J; junction bases unmatched: 4. This CDR3 contains 13 residues. Germline CDR1 LNHDA, CDR2 SQIVND (reference sequence). Sequenced by immunoSEQ multiplex PCR; TCRdb stores in-frame clones only, minus some. Altogether 2,000 to 2,500 clones are present, roughly 92% being singletons, with the ten largest covering roughly 3%. The V call is TRBV19, the J call TRBJ2-7, with TRBD2 matching over 9 bases. The sequence derives from a human donor with HPV-associated anogenital cancer. The material was tumor tissue, obtained from a patient who underwent chemoradiotherapy. CDR3 amino acids: CASSMVSGGEQYF. CDR3 DNA sequence: TGTGCCAGTAGTATGGTTAGCGGGGGTGAGCAGTACTTC.